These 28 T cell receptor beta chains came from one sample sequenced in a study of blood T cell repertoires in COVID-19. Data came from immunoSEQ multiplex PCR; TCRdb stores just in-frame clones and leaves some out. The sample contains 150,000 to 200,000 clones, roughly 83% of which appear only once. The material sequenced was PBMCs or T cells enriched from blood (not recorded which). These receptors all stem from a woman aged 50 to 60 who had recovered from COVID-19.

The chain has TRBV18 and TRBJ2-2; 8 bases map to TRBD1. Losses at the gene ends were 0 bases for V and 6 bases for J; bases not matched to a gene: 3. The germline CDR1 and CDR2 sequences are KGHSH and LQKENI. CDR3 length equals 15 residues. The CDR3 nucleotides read TGTGCCAGCTCACCACCGGGACAGGTGTCCGGGGAGCTGTTTTTT. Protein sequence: CASSPPGQVSGELFF.

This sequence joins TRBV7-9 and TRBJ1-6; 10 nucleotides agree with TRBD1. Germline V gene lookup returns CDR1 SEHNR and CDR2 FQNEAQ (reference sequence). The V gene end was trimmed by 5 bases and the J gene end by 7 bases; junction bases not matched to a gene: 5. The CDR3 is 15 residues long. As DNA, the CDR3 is TGTGCCAGCAGCCTCAGACAGGGGGCGAATTCACCCCTCCACTTT. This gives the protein CASSLRQGANSPLHF.

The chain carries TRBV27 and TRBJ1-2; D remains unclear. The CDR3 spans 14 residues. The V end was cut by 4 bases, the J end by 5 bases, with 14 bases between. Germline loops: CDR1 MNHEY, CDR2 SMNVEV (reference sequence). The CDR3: CASSSLIRGYGYTF. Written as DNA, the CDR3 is TGTGCCAGCAGTTCACTAATTCGAGGGTATGGCTACACCTTC.

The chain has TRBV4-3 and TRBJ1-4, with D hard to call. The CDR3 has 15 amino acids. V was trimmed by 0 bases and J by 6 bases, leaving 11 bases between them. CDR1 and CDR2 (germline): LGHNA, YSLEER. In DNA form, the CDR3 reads TGCGCCAGCAGCCAAGAGGGGTCGAGGGATGAAAAACTGTTTTTT. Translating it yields CASSQEGSRDEKLFF.

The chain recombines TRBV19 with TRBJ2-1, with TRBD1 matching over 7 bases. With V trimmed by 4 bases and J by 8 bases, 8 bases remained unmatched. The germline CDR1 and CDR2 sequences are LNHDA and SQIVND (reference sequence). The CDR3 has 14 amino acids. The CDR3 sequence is CASSKRQGVDEQFF. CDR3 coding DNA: TGTGCCAGTAGTAAACGTCAGGGGGTCGATGAGCAGTTCTTC.

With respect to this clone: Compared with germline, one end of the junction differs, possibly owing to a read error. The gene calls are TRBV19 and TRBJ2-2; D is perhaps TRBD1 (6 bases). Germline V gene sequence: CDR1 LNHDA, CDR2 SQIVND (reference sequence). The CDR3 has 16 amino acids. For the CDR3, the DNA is TGTGCCAGCAGTACGGAAGGGGGAGTAGACGCCGGGGAGCTGTTTTTT. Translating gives CASSTEGGVDAGELFF.

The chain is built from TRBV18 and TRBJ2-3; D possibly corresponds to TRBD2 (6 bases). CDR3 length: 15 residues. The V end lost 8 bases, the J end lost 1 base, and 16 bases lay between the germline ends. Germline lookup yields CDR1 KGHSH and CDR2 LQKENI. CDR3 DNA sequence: TGTGCCAGCCCCCCGCCTGGAGGGGGCACAGATACGCAGTATTTT. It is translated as CASPPPGGGTDTQYF. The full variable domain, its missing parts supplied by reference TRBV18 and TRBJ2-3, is NAGVMQNPRHLVRRRGQEARLRCSPMKGHSHVYWYRQLPEEGLKFMVYLQKENIIDESGMPKERFSAEFPKEGPSILRIQQVVRGDSAAYFCASPPPGGGTDTQYFGPGTRLTVL.

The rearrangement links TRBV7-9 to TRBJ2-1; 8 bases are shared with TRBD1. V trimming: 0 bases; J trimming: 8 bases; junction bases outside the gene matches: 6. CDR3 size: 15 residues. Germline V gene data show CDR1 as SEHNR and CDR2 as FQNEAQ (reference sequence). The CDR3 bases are TGTGCCAGCAGCTTAGCCGGGGCAGGGGGCGATGAGCAGTTCTTC. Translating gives CASSLAGAGGDEQFF.

The CDR3 bases are TGTGCCAGCAGTTCCCTCAGAACCAACACTGAAGCTTTCTTT. Amino acids: CASSSLRTNTEAFF. The chain links TRBV27 to TRBJ1-1; the D is unclear. This CDR3 has 14 residues. V shed 4 bases and J shed 2 bases, with 11 bases lying between them. Germline CDR1 is MNHEY and CDR2 is SMNVEV (reference sequence).

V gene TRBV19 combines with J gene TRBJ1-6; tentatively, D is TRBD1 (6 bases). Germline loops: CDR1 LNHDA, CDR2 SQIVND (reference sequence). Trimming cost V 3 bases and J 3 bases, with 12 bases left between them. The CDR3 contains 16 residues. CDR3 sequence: CASSIGTLRYNSPLHF. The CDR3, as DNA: TGTGCCAGTAGTATCGGGACACTCCGCTATAATTCACCCCTCCACTTT.

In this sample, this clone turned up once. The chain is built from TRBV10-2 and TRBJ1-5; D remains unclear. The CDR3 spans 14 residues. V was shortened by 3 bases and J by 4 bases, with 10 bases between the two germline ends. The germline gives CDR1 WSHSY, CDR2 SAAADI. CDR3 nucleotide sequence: TGCGCCAGCAGTGATCCGAGACTAAATCAGCCCCAGCATTTT. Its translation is CASSDPRLNQPQHF.

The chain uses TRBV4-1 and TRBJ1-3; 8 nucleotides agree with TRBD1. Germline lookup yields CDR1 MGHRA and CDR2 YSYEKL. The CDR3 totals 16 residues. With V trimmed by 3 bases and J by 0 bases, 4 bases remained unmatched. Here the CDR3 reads CASSHGDRSSGNTIYF. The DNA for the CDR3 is TGCGCCAGCAGCCATGGGGACAGGTCCTCTGGAAACACCATATATTTT.

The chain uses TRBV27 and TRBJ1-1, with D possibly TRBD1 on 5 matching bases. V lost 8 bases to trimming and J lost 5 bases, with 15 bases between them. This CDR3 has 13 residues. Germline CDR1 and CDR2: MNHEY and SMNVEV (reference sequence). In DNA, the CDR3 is TGTGCCAGCTCTCAAAGGCCAGGGACTGAAGCTTTCTTT. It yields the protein CASSQRPGTEAFF.

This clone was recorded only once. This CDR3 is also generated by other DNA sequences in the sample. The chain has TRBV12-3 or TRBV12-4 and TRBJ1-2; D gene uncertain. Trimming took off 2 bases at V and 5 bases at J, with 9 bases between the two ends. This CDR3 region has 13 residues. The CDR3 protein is CASSLRRGYGYTF. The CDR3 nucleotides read TGTGCCAGCAGTTTAAGGCGGGGTTATGGCTACACCTTC.

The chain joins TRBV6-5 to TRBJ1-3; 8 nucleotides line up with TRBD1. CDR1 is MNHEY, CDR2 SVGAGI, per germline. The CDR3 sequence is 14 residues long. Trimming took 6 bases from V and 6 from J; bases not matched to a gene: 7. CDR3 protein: CASRGTGGLNTIYF. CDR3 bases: TGTGCCAGCAGAGGTACAGGGGGTCTAAACACCATATATTTT.

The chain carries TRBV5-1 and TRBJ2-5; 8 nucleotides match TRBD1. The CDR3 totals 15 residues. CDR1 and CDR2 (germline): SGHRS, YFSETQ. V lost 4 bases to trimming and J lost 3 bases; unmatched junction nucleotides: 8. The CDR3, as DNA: TGCGCCAGCAGCGGGGGGACAGGCCTCAAAGAGACCCAGTACTTC. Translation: CASSGGTGLKETQYF.

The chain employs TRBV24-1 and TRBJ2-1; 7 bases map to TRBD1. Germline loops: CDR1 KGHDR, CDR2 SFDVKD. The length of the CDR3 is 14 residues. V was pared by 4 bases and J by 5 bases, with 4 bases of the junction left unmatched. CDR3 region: CATSDLGTDNEQFF. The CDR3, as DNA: TGTGCCACCAGTGACCTTGGGACAGACAATGAGCAGTTCTTC.

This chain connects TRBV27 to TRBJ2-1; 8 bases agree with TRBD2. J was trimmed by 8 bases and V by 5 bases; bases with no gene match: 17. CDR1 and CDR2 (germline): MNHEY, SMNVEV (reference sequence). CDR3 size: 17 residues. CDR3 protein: CASSPGFGGGLMYEQFF. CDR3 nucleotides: TGTGCCAGCAGTCCGGGATTCGGGGGGGGACTAATGTATGAGCAGTTCTTC.

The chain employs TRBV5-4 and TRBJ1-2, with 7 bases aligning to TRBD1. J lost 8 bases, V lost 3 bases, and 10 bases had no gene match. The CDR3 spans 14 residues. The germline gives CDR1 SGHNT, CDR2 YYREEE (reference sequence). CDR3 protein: CASSSPGQSAGYTF. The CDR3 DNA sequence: TGTGCCAGCAGCTCACCGGGACAGTCAGCAGGCTACACCTTC.

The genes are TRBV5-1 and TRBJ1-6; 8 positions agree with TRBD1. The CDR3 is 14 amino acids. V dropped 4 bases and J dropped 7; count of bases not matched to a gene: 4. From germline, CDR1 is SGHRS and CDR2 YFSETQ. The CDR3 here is CASSIGQGNSPLHF. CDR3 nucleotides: TGCGCCAGCAGCATTGGACAGGGCAATTCACCCCTCCACTTT.

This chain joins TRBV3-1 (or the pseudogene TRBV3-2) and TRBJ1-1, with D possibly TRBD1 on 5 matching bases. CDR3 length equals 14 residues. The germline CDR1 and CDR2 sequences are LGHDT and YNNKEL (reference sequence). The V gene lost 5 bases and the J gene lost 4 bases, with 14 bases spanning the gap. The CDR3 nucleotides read TGTGCCAGCAGCACCTTAGGGGTAAGCACTGAAGCTTTCTTT. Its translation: CASSTLGVSTEAFF.

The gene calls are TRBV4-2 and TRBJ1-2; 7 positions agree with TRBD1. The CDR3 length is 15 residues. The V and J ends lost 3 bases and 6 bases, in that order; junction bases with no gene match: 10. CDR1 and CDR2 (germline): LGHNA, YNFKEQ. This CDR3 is CASSHPGQLPDGYTF. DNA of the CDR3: TGTGCCAGCAGCCACCCGGGACAGTTACCAGATGGCTACACCTTC.

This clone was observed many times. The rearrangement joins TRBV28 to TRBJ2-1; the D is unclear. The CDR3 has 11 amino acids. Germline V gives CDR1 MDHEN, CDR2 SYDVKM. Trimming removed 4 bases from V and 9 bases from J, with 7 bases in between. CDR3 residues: CASSSLGEQFF. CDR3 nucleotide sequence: TGTGCCAGCAGTTCGCTCGGTGAGCAGTTCTTC.

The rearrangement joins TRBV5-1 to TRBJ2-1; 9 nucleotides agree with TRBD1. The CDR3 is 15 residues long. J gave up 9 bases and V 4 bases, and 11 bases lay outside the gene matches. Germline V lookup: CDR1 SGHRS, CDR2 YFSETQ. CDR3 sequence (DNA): TGCGCCAGCAGCCCGCCGGGACAGGGTGTCGGTGAGCAGTTCTTC. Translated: CASSPPGQGVGEQFF.

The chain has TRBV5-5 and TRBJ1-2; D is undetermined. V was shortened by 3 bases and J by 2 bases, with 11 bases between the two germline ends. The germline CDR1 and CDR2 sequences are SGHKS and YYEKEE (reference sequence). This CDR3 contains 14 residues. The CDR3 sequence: CASSSAGSNYGYTF. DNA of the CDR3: TGTGCCAGCAGCTCTGCGGGATCCAACTATGGCTACACCTTC. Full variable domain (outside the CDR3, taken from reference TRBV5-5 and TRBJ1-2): DAGVTQSPTHLIKTRGQQVTLRCSPISGHKSVSWYQQVLGQGPQFIFQYYEKEERGRGNFPDRFSARQFPNYSSELNVNALLLGDSALYLCASSSAGSNYGYTFGSGTRLTVV.

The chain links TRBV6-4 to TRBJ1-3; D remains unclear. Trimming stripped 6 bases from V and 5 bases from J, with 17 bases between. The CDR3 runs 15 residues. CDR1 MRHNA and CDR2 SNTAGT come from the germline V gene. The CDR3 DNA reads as TGTGCCAGCAGAGACACCGGGGAGGGAAGAAACACCATATATTTT. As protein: CASRDTGEGRNTIYF.

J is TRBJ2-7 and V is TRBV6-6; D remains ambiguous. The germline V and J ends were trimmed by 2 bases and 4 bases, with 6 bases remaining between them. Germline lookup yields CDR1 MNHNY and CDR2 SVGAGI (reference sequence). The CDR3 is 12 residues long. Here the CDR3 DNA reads TGTGCCAGCAGTTACCCAACTTACGAGCAGTACGTC. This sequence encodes CASSYPTYEQYV.

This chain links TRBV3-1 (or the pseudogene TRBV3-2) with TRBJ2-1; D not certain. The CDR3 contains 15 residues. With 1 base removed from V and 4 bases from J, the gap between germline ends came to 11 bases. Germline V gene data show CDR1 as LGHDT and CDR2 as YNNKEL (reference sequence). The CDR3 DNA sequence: TGTGCCAGCAGCCAAGGCTCCGTCGCGTACAATGAGCAGTTCTTC. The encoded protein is CASSQGSVAYNEQFF.